The 9 T cell receptor beta chains reported below all come from one sample, sequenced in a study of T cell repertoires in cytomegalovirus infection. TCRdb called the reads again in MiXCR, with one record for every CDR3 protein. Of approximately 160,000 distinct CDR3 sequences in the sample, about a sixth were seen once. The sequenced sample consisted of CD8+ T cells from PBMCs. The receptors derive from a human donor in good health (CMV status not recorded). Some clones in this sample may be carry-over from other donors' samples.

This clonotype was picked up a small number of times. The rearrangement joins TRBV11-3 to TRBJ2-2; no reliable D call. Germline V gives CDR1 SGHNT, CDR2 YENEEA. V was pared by 3 bases and J by 1 base, with 9 bases between. The CDR3 is made up of 15 amino acids. The CDR3 loop reads CASSLRTGNTGELFF. The CDR3 region has the DNA TGTGCCAGCAGCTTGAGGACGGGGAACACCGGGGAGCTGTTTTTT. The whole variable domain, remainder taken from reference TRBV11-3 and TRBJ2-2, is EAGVVQSPRYKIIEKKQPVAFWCNPISGHNTLYWYLQNLGQGPELLIRYENEEAVDDSQLPKDRFSAERLKGVDSTLKIQPAELGDSAVYLCASSLRTGNTGELFFGEGSRLTVL.

This clonotype appeared a few times. The chain couples TRBV6-5 to TRBJ2-7, with no clear D. Trimming shortened V by 2 bases and J by 7 bases, and 15 bases separated the two germline ends. The CDR3 is made up of 14 amino acids. Germline V gene sequence: CDR1 MNHEY, CDR2 SVGAGI. CDR3 loop: CASSYTDVGYEQYF. The CDR3 DNA sequence: TGTGCCAGCAGTTACACGGATGTAGGGTATGAGCAGTACTTC.

This clonotype came up many times. This rearrangement joins TRBV11-2 to TRBJ2-7; D is uncertain. The germline V and J ends were trimmed by 1 base and 1 base, with 8 bases remaining between them. Per the germline V gene, CDR1 is SGHAT and CDR2 is FQNNGV. This CDR3 contains 14 residues. For the CDR3, the DNA is TGTGCCAGCAGCTTAGGAACAGCTTCCTACGAGCAGTACTTC. Amino acid sequence: CASSLGTASYEQYF.

The chain recombines TRBV7-8 with TRBJ2-6, with TRBD1 matching 8 bases. V lost 5 bases and J lost 0; bases outside the gene matches: 15. Germline assignment: CDR1 SGHVS and CDR2 FQNEAQ. The CDR3 extends over 20 amino acids. This chain's CDR3 is CASSIPELVTGDSGANVLTF. The CDR3 DNA reads as TGTGCCAGCAGCATCCCGGAGTTAGTGACAGGGGACTCTGGGGCCAACGTCCTGACTTTC.

This rearrangement joins TRBV12-3 or TRBV12-4 to TRBJ2-1; 7 positions agree with TRBD2. J was trimmed by 5 bases and V by 2 bases; bases with no gene match: 9. This CDR3 contains 16 residues. CDR3 nucleotide sequence: TGTGCCAGCAGTTTAATGTTTCGGCTAGCGGACAATGAGCAGTTCTTC. Its protein is CASSLMFRLADNEQFF.

This clonotype was counted ten times or more. The chain combines TRBV7-8 with TRBJ2-1; tentatively, D is TRBD1 or TRBD2 (5 bases each). Germline values: CDR1 SGHVS, CDR2 FQNEAQ. This CDR3 has 17 residues. The V end lost 8 bases, the J end lost 2 bases, and 22 bases lay between the germline ends. CDR3 in amino acids: CASGWDQRVRAYNEQFF. As DNA, the CDR3 is TGTGCCAGCGGGTGGGACCAGCGAGTACGCGCCTACAATGAGCAGTTCTTC. The complete variable domain, with remaining parts taken from reference TRBV7-8 and TRBJ2-1, reads GAGVSQSPRYKVAKRGQDVALRCDPISGHVSLFWYQQALGQGPEFLTYFQNEAQLDKSGLPSDRFFAERPEGSVSTLKIQRTQQEDSAVYLCASGWDQRVRAYNEQFFGPGTRLTVL.

This clonotype was recorded a few times. This chain links TRBV7-8 with TRBJ2-7; no definite D call. V lost 5 bases to trimming and J lost 3 bases, with 14 bases between them. CDR1 and CDR2 (germline): SGHVS, FQNEAQ. The CDR3 has 14 residues. The CDR3 region is CASSPEAGDYEQYF. The CDR3, as DNA: TGTGCCAGCAGCCCTGAAGCAGGAGACTACGAGCAGTACTTC. Filled out from reference TRBV7-8 and TRBJ2-7, the complete variable domain reads GAGVSQSPRYKVAKRGQDVALRCDPISGHVSLFWYQQALGQGPEFLTYFQNEAQLDKSGLPSDRFFAERPEGSVSTLKIQRTQQEDSAVYLCASSPEAGDYEQYFGPGTRLTVT.

This clonotype came up many times. The chain links TRBV7-2 to TRBJ2-7; D is unclear. V lost 3 bases to trimming and J lost 1 base, with 4 bases between them. CDR1 SGHTA and CDR2 FQGNSA come from the germline V gene. The CDR3 is 12 amino acids. The CDR3 DNA follows: TGTGCCAGCAGCTTTACTTCCTACGAGCAGTACTTC. The encoded protein is CASSFTSYEQYF. The variable domain in full, completed from reference TRBV7-2 and TRBJ2-7, reads GAGVSQSPSNKVTEKGKDVELRCDPISGHTALYWYRQSLGQGLEFLIYFQGNSAPDKSGLPSDRFSAERTGGSVSTLTIQRTQQEDSAVYLCASSFTSYEQYFGPGTRLTVT.

The chain has TRBV7-3 and TRBJ2-1; TRBD1 agrees at 8 bases. V shed 1 base and J 2 bases; nucleotides not matched to a gene: 4. Germline lookup yields CDR1 SGHTA and CDR2 FQGTGA. The CDR3 covers 16 residues. Written as DNA, the CDR3 is TGTGCCAGCAGCTTAAAGGGACAGGATCCCTACAATGAGCAGTTCTTC. It codes for CASSLKGQDPYNEQFF.